This T cell receptor beta chain was found in a study of CD8+ T cells in alopecia areata (dated by TCRdb to 2017 to 2018). About the investigation overall: The treated patients took part in an open-label pilot trial in which moderate-to-severe alopecia areata was treated with oral tofacitinib at 5 to 10 mg twice daily. Tofacitinib was given for 6 to 18 months, followed by 6 months of follow-up off drug to assess delayed response and recurrence. To study T cell clonal expansion in alopecia areata, the researchers applied high-throughput TCRbeta sequencing to both the C3H/HeJ mouse model and human patients. In humans, TCRbeta sequencing was performed on scalp tissue and on sorted CD4+ and CD8+ peripheral blood T cells from healthy controls and from patients with patchy or totalis/universalis alopecia areata. Patients on tofacitinib were biopsied at baseline and after 4 and 24 weeks of treatment, and several of the patients also had a later scalp biopsy. Scalp clonality was compared among normal scalp (n=4), patchy alopecia areata scalp (n=8), and alopecia totalis/universalis scalp (n=8). RNA was extracted with the PAXgene miRNA kit for fixed scalp, the miRNeasy kit for PBMCs, and the RNeasy kit for mouse skin. immunoSEQ multiplex PCR using 35 Vbeta forward primers and 13 Jbeta reverse primers was used to amplify TCRbeta CDR3 regions. General findings and caveats noted by the study authors: Resident alphabeta T cells in normal human skin are also sequenced, complicating scalp TCR repertoire analysis, unlike mouse skin dominated by gammadelta T cells. Lesional scalp, especially in alopecia totalis/universalis, showed higher clonality and more expanded CD8+ clones than normal scalp, suggesting antigenic drive. TCR sequences shared between patients were less clear than in mice, possibly partly because of HLA diversity in the patient population.

Per the germline V gene, SGDLS is the CDR1 and YYNGEE is the CDR2. The CDR3 starts with the cysteine, ends with the phenylalanine, and has 14 residues. Just CDR3 DNA is preserved here, 42 bases in frame from base 1. The V and J ends are trimmed by 1 base and 11 bases, leaving 16 bases between them. The library relied on the immunoSEQ multiplex PCR assay. To provide template for TCR sequencing, every sample had RNA extracted and reverse transcribed into cDNA. SuperScript III was used for first-strand cDNA synthesis, primed with a 2:1 mix of oligo-dT and random hexamers. A synthetic immune receptor repertoire was used to gauge amplification bias, and whatever bias remained was removed computationally. The authors' pipeline ran thus. After raw reads were preprocessed to remove errors, the CDR3 was defined following IMGT conventions as running from the conserved cysteine to phenylalanine. Clonality was computed by normalizing Shannon entropy by log2 of the number of productive unique TCRs and subtracting the result from 1. Whether each scalp clone was CD4 or CD8 was inferred by checking scalp TCRbeta sequences against the CD4 and CD8 repertoires from sorted blood. What TCRdb holds here is the immuneACCESS table cut down to in-frame rearrangements. Part of the clones is not present; checked against another copy, under half of the missing clones reflect an unresolved V gene, and the others are unexplained. That table is the source of V, J and clone size, and D and trimming were worked out from the DNA. The sample data list hundreds of thousands of clones, and 50% to 60% of these were observed just once. The ten largest account for 0.45% of the sample.

The time point label corresponds to: baseline before oral tofacitinib. Lesional scalp punch biopsies and peripheral blood were obtained from alopecia areata patients. PBMCs were isolated by density centrifugation and stained for CD3, CD4 and CD8, and CD4+ and CD8+ T cells were sorted on a FACSAria. Concerning this clone itself: It lacks a known antigen. Per-nucleotide qualities are absent, and no much larger clonotype sits a single base away.

The sequence was obtained from a human donor with alopecia areata. Recombination linked TRBV9 to TRBJ1-5, with an unclear D gene assignment. The specimen was CD4+ T cells sorted from blood, collected at week 0. CDR3 loop: CASSVNWEPGAQHF. The DNA sequence follows: TGTGCCAGCAGCGTAAATTGGGAGCCTGGAGCCCAGCATTTT.